Listed below are T cell receptor beta chains from one sample, sequenced in a study of blood T cell repertoires in COVID-19. Only in-frame clones appear in the TCRdb table, and some are missing; sequencing was by immunoSEQ multiplex PCR. The table lists tens of thousands of clones, around three quarters of them singletons. Sequencing input: peripheral blood. These receptors originate from a human donor in a cohort sampled during active COVID-19. The CDR3 runs from the conserved cysteine through the conserved F or W. A D gene is named only where the DNA matches it firmly. Clone size is shown for a subset of rows, as once, few, many or a class of expanded clone.

cdr3_nt: TGCGCCAGCAGCCCCCTTCTAGCGAACGTTTACGAGCAGTACTTC
cdr3_aa: CASSPLLANVYEQYF
j_call: TRBJ2-7
clone_size: once
v_call: TRBV4-1
d_call: .

cdr3_nt: TGTGCCAGCACCCCCCCTAGCGATCATTACAATGAGCAGTTCTTC
cdr3_aa: CASTPPSDHYNEQFF
j_call: TRBJ2-1
clone_size: once
v_call: TRBV9
d_call: .

cdr3_nt: TGTGCCAGCAGGAGGGTAGATACGCAGTATTTT
cdr3_aa: CASRRVDTQYF
j_call: TRBJ2-3
clone_size: .
v_call: TRBV6-6
d_call: .

cdr3_nt: TGTGCCAGCAGCTTCCCCTGGGACAGCTCACCCCTCCACTTT
cdr3_aa: CASSFPWDSSPLHF
j_call: TRBJ1-6
clone_size: .
v_call: TRBV7-9
d_call: TRBD1

cdr3_nt: TGTGCCAGTAGCCGGACAGGAAACTCTGGAAACACCATATATTTT
cdr3_aa: CASSRTGNSGNTIYF
j_call: TRBJ1-3
clone_size: few
v_call: TRBV19
d_call: TRBD1

cdr3_nt: TGTGCCAGCAGTTTAGAAAGGACTAGCGCCAGGACTCAGCAGTTCTTC
cdr3_aa: CASSLERTSARTQQFF
j_call: TRBJ2-1
clone_size: .
v_call: TRBV28
d_call: TRBD2

cdr3_nt: TGTGCCAGCAGTTTCGGGGACAGACACAATCGTGAGCAGTTCTTC
cdr3_aa: CASSFGDRHNREQFF
j_call: TRBJ2-1
clone_size: .
v_call: TRBV27
d_call: TRBD1

cdr3_nt: TGTGCCAGCAGTGGCGGGGTTCCCACAGATACGCAGTATTTT
cdr3_aa: CASSGGVPTDTQYF
j_call: TRBJ2-3
clone_size: .
v_call: TRBV9
d_call: .

cdr3_nt: TGCGCCAGCAGCCAAGCAGCGGGAAACAATGAGCAGTTCTTC
cdr3_aa: CASSQAAGNNEQFF
j_call: TRBJ2-1
clone_size: .
v_call: TRBV4-1
d_call: TRBD2

cdr3_nt: TGTGCCACCAGCAGAGTACGGTACCAAGAGACCCAGTACTTC
cdr3_aa: CATSRVRYQETQYF
j_call: TRBJ2-5
clone_size: .
v_call: TRBV15
d_call: .

cdr3_nt: TGTGCCCCTAAGCGGGATCAAGAGACCCAGTACTTC
cdr3_aa: CAPKRDQETQYF
j_call: TRBJ2-5
clone_size: .
v_call: TRBV3-1/TRBV3-2
d_call: TRBD2

cdr3_nt: TGTGCCACATCCGGGGGACTAGCGGCCAGGGAGGTCTACAATGAGCAGTTCTTC
cdr3_aa: CATSGGLAAREVYNEQFF
j_call: TRBJ2-1
clone_size: .
v_call: TRBV15
d_call: TRBD2

cdr3_nt: TGCAGCGTTGACACTCGGTACAATGAGCAGTTCTTC
cdr3_aa: CSVDTRYNEQFF
j_call: TRBJ2-1
clone_size: .
v_call: TRBV29-1
d_call: .

cdr3_nt: TGTGCCAGTAGTATCCCCCCGGGACAGGGGATCTACGAGCAGTACTTC
cdr3_aa: CASSIPPGQGIYEQYF
j_call: TRBJ2-7
clone_size: .
v_call: TRBV19
d_call: TRBD1

cdr3_nt: TGTGCCAGCAGTACTCTGGTAGCGGGACCCTCAGAGACCCAGTACTTC
cdr3_aa: CASSTLVAGPSETQYF
j_call: TRBJ2-5
clone_size: .
v_call: TRBV6-2/TRBV6-3
d_call: TRBD2

cdr3_nt: TGCAGCGTTAGGACAGGGGTGGCCAAAAACATTCAGTACTTC
cdr3_aa: CSVRTGVAKNIQYF
j_call: TRBJ2-4
clone_size: .
v_call: TRBV29-1
d_call: TRBD1